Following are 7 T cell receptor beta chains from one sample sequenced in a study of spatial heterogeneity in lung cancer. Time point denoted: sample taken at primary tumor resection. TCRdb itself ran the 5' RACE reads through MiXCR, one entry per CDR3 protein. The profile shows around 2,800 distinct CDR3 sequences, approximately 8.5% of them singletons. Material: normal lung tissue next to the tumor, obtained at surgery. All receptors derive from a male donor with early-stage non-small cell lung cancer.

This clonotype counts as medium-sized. In nucleotides, the CDR3 is TGTGCCAGCAGCTTAGCCACTAGCGGGAGGTACAATGAGCAGTTCTTC. The encoded protein is CASSLATSGRYNEQFF. The V gene is TRBV7-9, the J gene TRBJ2-1, with 12 bases lining up with TRBD2. CDR1 is SEHNR, CDR2 FQNEAQ, per germline (reference sequence). The CDR3 contains 16 residues. V was clipped by 0 bases and J by 4 bases; unmatched bases: 1.

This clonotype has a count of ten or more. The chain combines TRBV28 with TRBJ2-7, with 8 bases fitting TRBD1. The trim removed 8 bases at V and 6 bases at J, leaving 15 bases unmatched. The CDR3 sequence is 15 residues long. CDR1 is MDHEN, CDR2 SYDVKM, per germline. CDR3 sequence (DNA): TGTGCCAGCCCCCCCCTACAGGGGGAATGGGGCGAGCAGTACTTC. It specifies CASPPLQGEWGEQYF.

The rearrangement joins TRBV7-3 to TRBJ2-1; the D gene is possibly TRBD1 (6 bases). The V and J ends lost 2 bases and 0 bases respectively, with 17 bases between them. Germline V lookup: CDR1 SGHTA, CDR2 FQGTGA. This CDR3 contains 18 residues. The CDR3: CASSLPRSGEISYNEQFF. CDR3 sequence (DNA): TGTGCCAGCAGCTTACCCAGATCAGGGGAAATCTCCTACAATGAGCAGTTCTTC.

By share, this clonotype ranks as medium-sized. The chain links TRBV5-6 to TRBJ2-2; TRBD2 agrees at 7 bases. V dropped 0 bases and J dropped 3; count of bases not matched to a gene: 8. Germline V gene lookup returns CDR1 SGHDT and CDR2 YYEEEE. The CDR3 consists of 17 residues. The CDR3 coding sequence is TGTGCCAGCAGCTTGGCGGCGGGAGTCGGGGACACCGGGGAGCTGTTTTTT. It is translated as CASSLAAGVGDTGELFF.

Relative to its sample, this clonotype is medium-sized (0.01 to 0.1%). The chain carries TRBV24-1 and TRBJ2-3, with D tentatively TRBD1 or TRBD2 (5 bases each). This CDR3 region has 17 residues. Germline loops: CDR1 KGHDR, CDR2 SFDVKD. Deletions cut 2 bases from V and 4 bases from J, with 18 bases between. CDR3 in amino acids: CATSDSRDDRGADTQYF. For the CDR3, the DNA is TGTGCCACCAGTGATTCCCGGGACGACCGCGGCGCAGATACGCAGTATTTT.

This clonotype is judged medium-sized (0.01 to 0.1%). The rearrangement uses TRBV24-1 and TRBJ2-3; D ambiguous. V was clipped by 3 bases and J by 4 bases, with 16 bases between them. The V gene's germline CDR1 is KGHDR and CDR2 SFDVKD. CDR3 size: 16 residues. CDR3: CATSDAGLGIPDTQYF. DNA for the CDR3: TGTGCCACCAGTGATGCCGGCCTAGGTATCCCAGATACGCAGTATTTT.

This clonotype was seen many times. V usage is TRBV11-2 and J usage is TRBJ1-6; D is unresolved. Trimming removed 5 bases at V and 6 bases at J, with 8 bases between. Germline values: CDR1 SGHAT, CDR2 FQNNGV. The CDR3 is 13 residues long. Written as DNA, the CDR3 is TGTGCCAGCAGCCGGACGGCTAATTCACCCCTCCACTTT. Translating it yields CASSRTANSPLHF.